Listed here are 31 T cell receptor beta chains from one sample, sequenced in a study of long-term antiretroviral therapy in people with HIV. At the survey level, the v3.0 immunoSEQ assay was run. Profiling relied on immunoSEQ multiplex PCR, and the TCRdb table lists in-frame clones only, not all of them. In the table there are over 30,000 clones, 80% to 85% of which are singletons. Source: unsorted PBMCs, taken 1 year after starting antiretroviral therapy. The origin of the receptors is a man between 18 and 29 years old with HIV.

This clone occurred once. This chain links TRBV5-4 with TRBJ1-1; 9 bases are shared with TRBD1. Germline V gene sequence: CDR1 SGHNT, CDR2 YYREEE (reference sequence). This CDR3 has 14 amino acids. V gave up 3 bases and J gave up 4 bases; unmatched junction bases: 4. For the CDR3, the DNA is TGTGCCAGCAGCTGGGGGACAGGGTCCACTGAAGCTTTCTTT. It specifies CASSWGTGSTEAFF.

This sequence joins TRBV9 and TRBJ2-1; 11 nucleotides align to TRBD2. The V gene's germline CDR1 is SGDLS and CDR2 YYNGEE. V was pared by 3 bases and J by 4 bases, with 9 bases of the junction left unmatched. The CDR3 consists of 17 residues. CDR3 sequence reads: CASSALSGGAQYNEQFF. In DNA form, the CDR3 reads TGTGCCAGCAGCGCCCTTAGCGGGGGGGCCCAGTACAATGAGCAGTTCTTC.

The chain combines TRBV4-1 with TRBJ2-1; 10 bases line up with TRBD2. The V and J ends lost 2 bases and 8 bases, in that order; junction bases with no gene match: 6. This CDR3 has 15 amino acids. Germline-derived CDR1 and CDR2 are MGHRA and YSYEKL. The CDR3, as DNA: TGCGCCAGCAGCCAACAGGGACTAGCGAGGGATGAGCAGTTCTTC. Protein: CASSQQGLARDEQFF.

V is TRBV9 and J is TRBJ2-2; TRBD2 matches 7 bases. V was clipped by 0 bases and J by 6 bases; unmatched bases: 5. From germline, CDR1 is SGDLS and CDR2 YYNGEE. CDR3 length equals 15 residues. CDR3 loop: CASSVGWEGAGELFF. CDR3 nucleotides: TGTGCCAGCAGCGTAGGTTGGGAGGGAGCCGGGGAGCTGTTTTTT.

The genes are TRBV5-1 and TRBJ2-1, with D perhaps matching TRBD2 (5 bases). V gave up 4 bases and J gave up 2 bases, with 10 bases separating them. The CDR3 runs to 14 residues. Germline CDR1 SGHRS, CDR2 YFSETQ. CDR3 in DNA: TGCGCCAGCAGCCCGGTGGGAGCCTACAATGAGCAGTTCTTC. It translates to CASSPVGAYNEQFF.

The chain carries TRBV5-1 and TRBJ2-2; D is perhaps TRBD1 or TRBD2 (5 bases each). Germline values: CDR1 SGHRS, CDR2 YFSETQ. The V end was cut by 4 bases, the J end by 5 bases, with 18 bases between. There are 16 residues in the CDR3. The CDR3, as DNA: TGCGCCAGCAGCCCCCGGGACCTCTTCGGAACCGGGGAGCTGTTTTTT. This encodes CASSPRDLFGTGELFF.

The chain links TRBV18 to TRBJ2-5, with 8 bases lining up with TRBD2. The CDR3 is 14 amino acids. The germline CDR1 and CDR2 sequences are KGHSH and LQKENI. Trimming at V came to 0 bases and at J to 5 bases, leaving 2 bases not matched to a gene. The CDR3, as DNA: TGTGCCAGCTCACCACCCCCGGGGGGGGAGACCCAGTACTTC. It yields the protein CASSPPPGGETQYF.

This chain links TRBV7-9 with TRBJ2-7; possibly TRBD1 for D (6 bases). This CDR3 contains 14 residues. Germline V CDR1 and CDR2: SEHNR, FQNEAQ (reference sequence). V was trimmed by 5 bases and J by 5 bases, leaving 16 bases between them. This CDR3 is CASSPGVLTHEQYF. CDR3 in DNA: TGTGCCAGCAGCCCAGGGGTTTTGACCCACGAGCAGTACTTC.

In its sample, this clone was seen once. The genes are TRBV6-5 and TRBJ1-2; D ambiguous. Trimming stripped 2 bases from V and 6 bases from J, with 10 bases between. CDR1 and CDR2 from the germline V gene are MNHEY and SVGAGI. This CDR3 region has 13 residues. The CDR3, as DNA: TGTGCCAGCAGTTACGAGGCAGATGATGGCTACACCTTC. As protein: CASSYEADDGYTF.

The chain links TRBV9 to TRBJ1-2; perhaps TRBD1 as D (6 bases). Germline assignment: CDR1 SGDLS and CDR2 YYNGEE. CDR3 size: 14 residues. The V gene lost 2 bases and the J gene lost 8 bases, with 16 bases spanning the gap. CDR3 protein: CASSVGPGEPGYTF. CDR3 DNA sequence: TGTGCCAGCAGCGTTGGTCCAGGGGAACCAGGCTACACCTTC.

V and J are TRBV7-2 and TRBJ1-2; D gene ambiguous. CDR3 length: 13 residues. Germline V gene sequence: CDR1 SGHTA, CDR2 FQGNSA. Trimming pared 4 bases from V and 13 bases from J, leaving 19 bases between. The CDR3 DNA follows: TGTGCCAGCAGCTCCCCTTCTTCCAATCCTCGCACCTTC. Translating gives CASSSPSSNPRTF.

CDR3 in amino acids: CASRSTGEAYNEQFF. The CDR3 DNA is TGTGCCAGCAGATCTACAGGGGAGGCCTACAATGAGCAGTTCTTC. The chain carries TRBV5-4 and TRBJ2-1; D may be TRBD1 (7 bases). Germline CDR1 is SGHNT and CDR2 is YYREEE (reference sequence). The CDR3 covers 15 residues. Deletions cut 5 bases from V and 2 bases from J, with 14 bases between.

This clone was seen a few times. The rearrangement links TRBV7-6 to TRBJ2-1; D gene ambiguous. This CDR3 spans 13 amino acids. Trimming pared 0 bases from V and 0 bases from J, leaving 0 bases between. Per the germline V gene, CDR1 is SGHVS and CDR2 is FNYEAQ. CDR3 nucleotides: TGTGCCAGCAGCTTAGCCTCCTACAATGAGCAGTTCTTC. Its protein product is CASSLASYNEQFF.

In nucleotides, the CDR3 is TGTGCCAGCGGATATTCAGGGGTCGGAGAGCAGTACTTC. Translated, it gives CASGYSGVGEQYF. The V gene is TRBV6-5, the J gene TRBJ2-7, with a tentative D call TRBD1 (6 bases). From germline, CDR1 is MNHEY and CDR2 SVGAGI. The CDR3 loop spans 13 amino acids. V was trimmed by 8 bases and J by 7 bases, leaving 18 bases between them.

A few counts support this clone. The J gene is TRBJ2-7, the V gene TRBV27, with D perhaps matching TRBD2 (5 bases). The CDR3 length is 13 residues. From germline, CDR1 is MNHEY and CDR2 SMNVEV (reference sequence). V was trimmed by 3 bases and J by 6 bases, leaving 12 bases between them. CDR3 coding DNA: TGTGCCAGCAGTTTGGACTGGGGTGGCGAGCAGTACTTC. Amino acid sequence: CASSLDWGGEQYF.

This clone was detected only a few times. This chain links TRBV5-6 with TRBJ1-1, with D unclear. Germline V gene data show CDR1 as SGHDT and CDR2 as YYEEEE. CDR3 length: 14 residues. The V end lost 5 bases, the J end lost 1 base, and 12 bases lay between the germline ends. CDR3 sequence reads: CASSPFGENTEAFF. The CDR3, as DNA: TGTGCCAGCAGTCCTTTCGGGGAGAACACTGAAGCTTTCTTT.

The rearrangement uses TRBV10-3 and TRBJ1-2, with D perhaps TRBD1 (6 bases). This CDR3 contains 16 residues. Trimming left V 2 bases short and J 5 bases short, with 18 bases between. Germline-derived CDR1 and CDR2 are ENHRY and SYGVKD. CDR3 loop: CAISERVGGAGYGYTF. The CDR3 DNA sequence: TGTGCCATCAGTGAGAGAGTTGGGGGCGCGGGGTATGGCTACACCTTC.

This sequence joins TRBV28 and TRBJ1-2; 7 nucleotides line up with TRBD1. The V segment lost 4 bases and the J segment 5 bases; nucleotides outside the gene matches: 7. Germline CDR1 reads MDHEN; CDR2 reads SYDVKM. The CDR3 consists of 14 residues. The CDR3 nucleotides read TGTGCCAGCAGTTGGAAGGGGGCGCGGTATGGCTACACCTTC. Translation gives CASSWKGARYGYTF.

This chain connects TRBV2 to TRBJ2-7; the D gene is possibly TRBD2 (5 bases). The germline gives CDR1 SNHLY, CDR2 FYNNEI. The CDR3 consists of 14 residues. The V gene lost 1 base and the J gene lost 6 bases, with 13 bases spanning the gap. The CDR3 reads CASSEGRRSGEQYF. The CDR3 DNA is TGTGCCAGCAGTGAAGGGAGGCGATCGGGCGAGCAGTACTTC.

This clone was recorded once. The chain couples TRBV11-2 to TRBJ2-5; D gene unclear. Between the trimmed V and J ends, which lost 4 bases and 0 bases, there was a span of 3 bases. The germline V gene encodes CDR1 SGHAT and CDR2 FQNNGV. The CDR3 length is 12 residues. The CDR3 nucleotides read TGTGCCAGCAGCTCGTACCAAGAGACCCAGTACTTC. Encoded protein: CASSSYQETQYF.

The rearrangement joins TRBV27 to TRBJ2-7, with 8 bases lining up with TRBD1. The CDR3 contains 20 residues. Trimming removed 5 bases from V and 3 bases from J; junction bases left unmatched: 24. CDR1 MNHEY and CDR2 SMNVEV come from the germline V gene (reference sequence). Written as DNA, the CDR3 is TGTGCCAGCAGTAGGGGACAGGCGGGTTCGGACCCAATACCGGACTACGAGCAGTACTTC. Its translation is CASSRGQAGSDPIPDYEQYF.

The chain uses TRBV9 and TRBJ1-1; D may be TRBD1 (6 bases). Per the germline V gene, CDR1 is SGDLS and CDR2 is YYNGEE. The ends were cut back, 2 bases at V and 5 bases at J, with 13 bases in the middle. The CDR3 totals 14 residues. CDR3 residues: CASSVGPQGTEAFF. CDR3 coding DNA: TGTGCCAGCAGCGTGGGACCCCAGGGGACTGAAGCTTTCTTT.

The table lists this clone with a count of one. This chain links TRBV7-8 with TRBJ1-1; 8 bases line up with TRBD1. CDR1 SGHVS and CDR2 FQNEAQ come from the germline V gene. The length of the CDR3 is 15 residues. Germline trimming cut 5 bases from V and 3 bases from J; bases unmatched to any gene: 8. Here the CDR3 DNA reads TGTGCCAGCAGCCCTTGGACAGGGTTAGACACTGAAGCTTTCTTT. Amino acids: CASSPWTGLDTEAFF.

This chain uses TRBV27 with TRBJ2-3, with D maybe TRBD1 (5 bases). The V and J ends lost 2 bases and 1 base respectively, with 10 bases between them. This CDR3 is built from 15 residues. CDR1 MNHEY and CDR2 SMNVEV come from the germline V gene (reference sequence). The CDR3 sequence: CASSLGGRGTDTQYF. CDR3 bases: TGTGCCAGCAGTTTAGGCGGCAGGGGCACAGATACGCAGTATTTT.

The rearrangement joins TRBV4-1 to TRBJ2-7; 7 nucleotides match TRBD2. The J segment lost 6 bases and the V segment lost 0 bases, leaving 5 bases of the junction unmatched. Per germline, CDR1 MGHRA and CDR2 YSYEKL. The length of the CDR3 is 14 residues. CDR3 DNA: TGCGCCAGCAGCCAAGAATCGGGGGGAAGCGAGCAGTACTTC. It is translated as CASSQESGGSEQYF.

The chain is built from TRBV7-6 and TRBJ2-4, with 10 bases that match TRBD2. Losses at the gene ends were 5 bases for V and 1 base for J; bases not matched to a gene: 11. The CDR3 has 18 amino acids. Germline CDR1 and CDR2: SGHVS and FNYEAQ. The CDR3 protein is CASSAGAAGGPAKNIQYF. As DNA, the CDR3 is TGTGCCAGCAGCGCGGGTGCAGCGGGAGGGCCGGCCAAAAACATTCAGTACTTC. Full variable domain (remainder filled in from reference TRBV7-6 and TRBJ2-4): GAGVSQSPRYKVTKRGQDVALRCDPISGHVSLYWYRQALGQGPEFLTYFNYEAQQDKSGLPNDRFSAERPEGSISTLTIQRTEQRDSAMYRCASSAGAAGGPAKNIQYFGAGTRLSVL.

This chain joins TRBV7-8 and TRBJ2-3; D possibly matches TRBD1 or TRBD2 (5 bases each). Germline CDR1 is SGHVS and CDR2 is FQNEAQ. Trimming shortened V by 0 bases and J by 2 bases, and 12 bases separated the two germline ends. This CDR3 has 16 amino acids. This chain's CDR3 is CASSLALWGTTDTQYF. CDR3 in DNA: TGTGCCAGCAGCTTAGCGCTCTGGGGGACCACAGATACGCAGTATTTT.

The chain joins TRBV5-1 to TRBJ2-5; the D gene could be TRBD1 or TRBD2 (5 bases each). The CDR3 has 17 residues. Trimming left V 0 bases short and J 2 bases short, with 17 bases between. Per germline, CDR1 SGHRS and CDR2 YFSETQ. The CDR3 coding sequence is TGCGCCAGCAGCTTGGCGGTTGTTGGGGACCGGCAAGAGACCCAGTACTTC. Its translation: CASSLAVVGDRQETQYF.

The chain has TRBV28 and TRBJ2-7; D is uncertain. V was clipped by 5 bases and J by 4 bases, with 18 bases between them. CDR1 MDHEN and CDR2 SYDVKM come from the germline V gene. The CDR3 sequence is 15 residues long. CDR3 loop: CASSQDTLSSYEQYF. CDR3 in DNA: TGTGCCAGCAGTCAAGACACACTGAGCTCGTACGAGCAGTACTTC.

The chain combines TRBV27 with TRBJ2-1; the D is unclear. Trimming removed 5 bases at V and 3 bases at J, with 17 bases between. The CDR3 has 16 amino acids. Germline lookup yields CDR1 MNHEY and CDR2 SMNVEV (reference sequence). The CDR3 protein is CASSPPQSDLYNEQFF. DNA of the CDR3: TGTGCCAGCAGTCCCCCCCAGTCCGACCTCTACAATGAGCAGTTCTTC.

J is TRBJ1-2 and V is TRBV6-6; D is undetermined. V lost 6 bases to trimming and J lost 8 bases, with 10 bases between them. Germline CDR1 is MNHNY and CDR2 is SVGAGI (reference sequence). The CDR3 extends over 11 amino acids. The CDR3 spells CASRSGVGYTF. The DNA of the CDR3 is TGTGCCAGCAGGTCGGGCGTCGGCTACACCTTC.